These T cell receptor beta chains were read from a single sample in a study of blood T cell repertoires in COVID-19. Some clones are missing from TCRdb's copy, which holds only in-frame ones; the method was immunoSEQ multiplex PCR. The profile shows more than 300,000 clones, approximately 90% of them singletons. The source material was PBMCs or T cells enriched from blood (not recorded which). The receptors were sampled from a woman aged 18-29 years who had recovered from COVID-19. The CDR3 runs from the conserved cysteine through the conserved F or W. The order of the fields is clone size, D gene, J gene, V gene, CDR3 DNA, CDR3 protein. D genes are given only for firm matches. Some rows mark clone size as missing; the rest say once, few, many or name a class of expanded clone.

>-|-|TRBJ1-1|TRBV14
TGTGCCAGCAGCCTCATGGGCGGGACGGCTAACACTGAAGCTTTCTTT
CASSLMGGTANTEAFF
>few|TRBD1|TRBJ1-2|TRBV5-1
TGCGCCAGCAGCTTGGAGGGACAGCTTAACTATGGCTACACCTTC
CASSLEGQLNYGYTF
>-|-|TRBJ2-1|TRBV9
TGTGCCAGCAGCTTCCGAGGGGGGGCCAATGAGCAGTTCTTC
CASSFRGGANEQFF
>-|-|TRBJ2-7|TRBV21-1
TGTGCCAGCAGCAAAGACATTCCTTCCTCCTACGAGCAGTACTTC
CASSKDIPSSYEQYF
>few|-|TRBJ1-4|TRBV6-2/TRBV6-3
TGTGCCAGCAGTTACCCCAGTCGGAGGCTTGCAACTAATGAAAAACTGTTTTTT
CASSYPSRRLATNEKLFF
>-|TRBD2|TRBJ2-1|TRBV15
TGTGCCACCAGCAGAGAAGGGGGGTGGACTAGCGGGAGCTCCTACAATGAGCAGTTCTTC
CATSREGGWTSGSSYNEQFF
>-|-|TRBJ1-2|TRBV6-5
TGTGCCAGCAGTTACCTAGGCGATGGCTACACCTTC
CASSYLGDGYTF
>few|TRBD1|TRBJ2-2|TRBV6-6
TGTGCCAGCAGTCCTAGGTGGGGACAGGGCAACACCGGGGAGCTGTTTTTT
CASSPRWGQGNTGELFF
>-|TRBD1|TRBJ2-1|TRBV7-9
TGTGCCAGCAGCTTACCAGCAACAGGGGTCTCCTACAATGAGCAGTTCTTC
CASSLPATGVSYNEQFF
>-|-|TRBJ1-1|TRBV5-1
TGCGCCAGCAGCCCCGGGTCTCGGGGGTACACTGAAGCTTTCTTT
CASSPGSRGYTEAFF
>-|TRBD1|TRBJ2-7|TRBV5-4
TGTGCCATCGAGGACAGGGGGAACGAGCAGTACTTC
CAIEDRGNEQYF
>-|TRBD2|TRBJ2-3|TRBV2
TGTGCCACCAGGGGGGCTAGCGGGATTGATACGCAGTATTTT
CATRGASGIDTQYF
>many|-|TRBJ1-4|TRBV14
TGTGCCAGCAGCCAAGTACAGAATGAAAAACTGTTTTTT
CASSQVQNEKLFF
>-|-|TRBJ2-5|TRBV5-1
TGCGCCAGCAGCCCACATACCCAAGAGACCCAGTACTTC
CASSPHTQETQYF
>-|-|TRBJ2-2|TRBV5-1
TGCGCCAGCAGCGGTAGGACTCAGAACACCGGGGAGCTGTTTTTT
CASSGRTQNTGELFF
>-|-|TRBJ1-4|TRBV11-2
TGTGCCAGCAGCTCCGTGGAGGGTCCAACTAATGAAAAACTGTTTTTT
CASSSVEGPTNEKLFF
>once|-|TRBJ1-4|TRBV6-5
TGTGCCACAAGACTCGTCGCTCGCCGTAATGAAAAACTGTTTTTT
CATRLVARRNEKLFF
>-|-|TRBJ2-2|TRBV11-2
TGTGCCAGCAGCCTAGGGCGAACGGGCACCGGGGAGCTGTTTTTT
CASSLGRTGTGELFF
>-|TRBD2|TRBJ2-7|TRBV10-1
TGCGCCAGCAGCGGCGATGCAACCGGGACTAGCTACGTGGAGCAGTACTTC
CASSGDATGTSYVEQYF
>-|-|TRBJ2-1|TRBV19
TGTGCCTCAACGGAGGGGGCCCTCAATGAGCAGTTCTTC
CASTEGALNEQFF
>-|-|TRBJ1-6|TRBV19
TGTGCCAGTAGTATGGGAGGGCGCTCTTATAATTCACCCCTCCACTTT
CASSMGGRSYNSPLHF
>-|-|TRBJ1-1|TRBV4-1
TGCGCCAGCAGCCAAGAGGCGGGGGTGAACACTGAAGCTTTCTTT
CASSQEAGVNTEAFF
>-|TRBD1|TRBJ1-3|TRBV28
TGTGCCAGCAGTTTAAGGTTGGGAATAGGGGGCGCCGGAAACACCATATATTTT
CASSLRLGIGGAGNTIYF
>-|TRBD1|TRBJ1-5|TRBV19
TGTGCCAGTATGGAGGGACAGGGATTTTCTCAGCCCCAGCATTTT
CASMEGQGFSQPQHF
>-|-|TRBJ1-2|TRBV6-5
TGTGCCGGAGCCCAGGGGCTGGTCGGGGGCTACACCTTC
CAGAQGLVGGYTF
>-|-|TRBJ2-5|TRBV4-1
TGCGCCAGCAGCCTCCTCGAGGGGGGGCGGCTCCTGAGGCCAGAGACCCAGTACTTC
CASSLLEGGRLLRPETQYF
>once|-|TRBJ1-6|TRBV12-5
TGTGCTAGTGGTTTGGTACAAGCCGCGGATTGGCCCCCCACCCTCCACTTT
CASGLVQAADWPPTLHF